A selection of T cell receptor beta chains follows, all from one sample in a study of T cell responses to AZD1222 COVID-19 vaccine. TCRdb's copy holds only in-frame clones and misses some; the assay was immunoSEQ multiplex PCR. The data show 130,000 to 150,000 clones, around 89% seen once. The sequences come from peripheral blood, collected on day 0 of AZD1222 vaccination. The receptors derive from an adult in good health. CDR3s include the opening cysteine and the closing phenylalanine or tryptophan. Fields, in order: V gene, clone size, CDR3 protein. Rows give clone size only sometimes, using once, few, many, or a class for an expanded clone.

TRBV2 | once | CASSAGTNLGEQYF
TRBV18 | NA | CASSLYAPGADSPLHF
TRBV24-1 | NA | CATSDGGRSQETQYF
TRBV3-1/TRBV3-2 | NA | CASSQGTERYNEQFF
TRBV2 | once | CASQRGNSPLHF
TRBV19 | once | CASSHRDRGSGPNEQYF
TRBV5-4 | NA | CASSSAPQSPLHF
TRBV6-6 | NA | CASRDGPSGNTIYF
TRBV5-6 | NA | CAMARGISTDTQYF
TRBV10-2 | NA | CASSDRTHTEAFF
TRBV7-8 | NA | CASSLSGSGNQPQHF
TRBV28 | NA | CASRARDRGNQPQHF
TRBV3-1/TRBV3-2 | NA | CASGQGGTGVKFF
TRBV7-2 | NA | CASSRDRPTYNEQFF
TRBV9 | NA | CASSVGGKPTNYGYTF
TRBV9 | NA | CASSPSKGISGNTIYF
TRBV7-3 | NA | CASSFGRTSGIREQFF